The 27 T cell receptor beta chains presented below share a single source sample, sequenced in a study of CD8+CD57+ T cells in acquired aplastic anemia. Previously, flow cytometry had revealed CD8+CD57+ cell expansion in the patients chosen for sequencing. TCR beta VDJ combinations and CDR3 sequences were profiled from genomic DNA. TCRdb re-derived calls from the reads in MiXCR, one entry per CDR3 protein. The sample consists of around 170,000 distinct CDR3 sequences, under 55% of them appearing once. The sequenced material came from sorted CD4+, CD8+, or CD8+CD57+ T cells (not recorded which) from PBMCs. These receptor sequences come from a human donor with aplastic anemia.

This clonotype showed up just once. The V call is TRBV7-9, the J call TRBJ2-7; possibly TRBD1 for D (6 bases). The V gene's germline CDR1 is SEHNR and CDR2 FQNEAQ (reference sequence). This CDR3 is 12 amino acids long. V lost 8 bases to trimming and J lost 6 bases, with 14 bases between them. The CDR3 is CASSHRGGEQYF. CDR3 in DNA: TGTGCCAGCTCCCACCGAGGGGGCGAGCAGTACTTC.

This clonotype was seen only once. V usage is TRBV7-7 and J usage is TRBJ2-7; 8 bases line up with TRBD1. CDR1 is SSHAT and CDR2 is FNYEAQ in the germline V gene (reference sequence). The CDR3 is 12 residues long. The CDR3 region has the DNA TGTGCTGAGGACAGGGTCTCCTACGAGCAGTACTTC. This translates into CAEDRVSYEQYF.

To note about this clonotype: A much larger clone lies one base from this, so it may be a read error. The CDR3 loop is CASSLGLAGIYKQYF. The CDR3 nucleotides are TGCGCCAGCAGCTTGGGACTAGCGGGCATTTACAAGCAGTACTTC. V usage is TRBV10-2 and J usage is TRBJ2-7; 12 bases map to TRBD2. The germline gives CDR1 WSHSY, CDR2 SAAADI. Germline trimming cut 6 bases from V and 8 bases from J; bases unmatched to any gene: 11. The CDR3 spans 15 residues.

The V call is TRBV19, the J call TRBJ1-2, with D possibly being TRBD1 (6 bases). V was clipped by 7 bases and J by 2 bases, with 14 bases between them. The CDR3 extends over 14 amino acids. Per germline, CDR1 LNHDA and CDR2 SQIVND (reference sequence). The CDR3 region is CASNPTGRNYGYTF. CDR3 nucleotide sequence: TGTGCCAGTAACCCGACAGGTCGGAACTATGGCTACACCTTC.

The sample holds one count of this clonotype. The CDR3 reads CASSRPPNYEQYF. Written as DNA, the CDR3 is TGTGCCAGCAGTCGGCCCCCCAACTACGAGCAGTACTTC. The chain links TRBV7-4 to TRBJ2-7; D gene unclear. V was pared by 6 bases and J by 3 bases, with 12 bases between. There are 13 residues in the CDR3. CDR1 and CDR2 (germline): SGHVT, SQSDAQ.

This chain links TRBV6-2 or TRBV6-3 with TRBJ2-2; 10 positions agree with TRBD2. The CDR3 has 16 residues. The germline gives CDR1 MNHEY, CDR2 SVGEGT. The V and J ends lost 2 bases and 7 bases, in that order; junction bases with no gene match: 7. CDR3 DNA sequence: TGTGCCAGCAGTTACCAACTAGCGGGGCTCGACGGGGAGCTGTTTTTT. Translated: CASSYQLAGLDGELFF.

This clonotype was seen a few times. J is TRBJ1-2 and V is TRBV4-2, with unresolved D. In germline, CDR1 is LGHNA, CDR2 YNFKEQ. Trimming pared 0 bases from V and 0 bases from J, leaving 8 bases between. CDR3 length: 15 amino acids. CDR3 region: CASSQELPTNYGYTF. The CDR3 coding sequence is TGTGCCAGCAGCCAAGAACTCCCGACTAACTATGGCTACACCTTC.

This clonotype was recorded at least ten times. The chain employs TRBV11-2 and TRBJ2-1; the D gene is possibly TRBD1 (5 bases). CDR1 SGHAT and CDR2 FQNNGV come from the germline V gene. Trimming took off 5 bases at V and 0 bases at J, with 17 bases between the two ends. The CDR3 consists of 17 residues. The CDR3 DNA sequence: TGTGCCAGCAGCCCACAGGTTTCGCGGAGCTCCTACAATGAGCAGTTCTTC. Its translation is CASSPQVSRSSYNEQFF.

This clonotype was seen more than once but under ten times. The chain's CDR3 is CASSPLAGRGSNTDTQYF. The CDR3 bases are TGTGCCAGCAGTCCCCTTGCGGGTAGGGGGAGCAACACAGATACGCAGTATTTT. The chain couples TRBV12-3 or TRBV12-4 to TRBJ2-3, with D perhaps TRBD1 (6 bases). The CDR3 extends over 18 amino acids. Trimming pared 5 bases from V and 2 bases from J, leaving 23 bases between.

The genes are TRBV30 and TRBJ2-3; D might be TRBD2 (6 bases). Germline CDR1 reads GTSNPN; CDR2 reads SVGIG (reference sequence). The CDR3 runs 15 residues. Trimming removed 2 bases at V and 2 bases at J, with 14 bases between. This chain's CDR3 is CAWSWTMSPTDTQYF. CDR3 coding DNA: TGTGCCTGGAGTTGGACTATGTCTCCCACAGATACGCAGTATTTT.

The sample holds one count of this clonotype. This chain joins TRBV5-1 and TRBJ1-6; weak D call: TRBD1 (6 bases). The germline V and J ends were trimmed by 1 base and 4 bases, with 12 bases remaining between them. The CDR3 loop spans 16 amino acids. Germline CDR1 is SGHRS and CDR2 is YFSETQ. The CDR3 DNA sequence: TGCGCCAGCAGCTTGTCCGGGACACAATATAATTCACCCCTCCACTTT. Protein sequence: CASSLSGTQYNSPLHF.

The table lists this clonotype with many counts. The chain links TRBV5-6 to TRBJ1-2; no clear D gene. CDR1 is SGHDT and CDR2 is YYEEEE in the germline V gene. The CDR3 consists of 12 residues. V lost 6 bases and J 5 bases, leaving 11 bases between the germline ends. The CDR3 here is CASNTVDYGYTF. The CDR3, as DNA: TGTGCCAGCAACACAGTGGATTATGGCTACACCTTC.

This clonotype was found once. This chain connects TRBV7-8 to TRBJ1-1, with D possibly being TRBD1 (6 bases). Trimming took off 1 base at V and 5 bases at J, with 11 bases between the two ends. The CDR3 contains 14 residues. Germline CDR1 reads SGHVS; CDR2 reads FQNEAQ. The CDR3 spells CASSLVSGATEAFF. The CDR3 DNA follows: TGTGCCAGCAGCTTAGTCTCAGGGGCGACTGAAGCTTTCTTT.

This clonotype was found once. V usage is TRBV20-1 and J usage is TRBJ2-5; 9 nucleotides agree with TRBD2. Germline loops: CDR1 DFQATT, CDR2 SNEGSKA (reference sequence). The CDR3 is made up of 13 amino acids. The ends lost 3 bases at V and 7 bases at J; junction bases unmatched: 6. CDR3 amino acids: CSARVAGVWTQYF. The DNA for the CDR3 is TGCAGTGCTAGGGTAGCGGGAGTCTGGACCCAGTACTTC.

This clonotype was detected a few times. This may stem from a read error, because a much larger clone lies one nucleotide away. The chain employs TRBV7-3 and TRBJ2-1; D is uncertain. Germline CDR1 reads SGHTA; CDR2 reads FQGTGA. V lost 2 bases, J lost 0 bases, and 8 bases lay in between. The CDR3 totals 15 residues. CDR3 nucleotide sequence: TGTGCCAGCAGCTTAGGTAGTAACTCCTACAATGAGCAGTTCTTC. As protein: CASSLGSNSYNEQFF.

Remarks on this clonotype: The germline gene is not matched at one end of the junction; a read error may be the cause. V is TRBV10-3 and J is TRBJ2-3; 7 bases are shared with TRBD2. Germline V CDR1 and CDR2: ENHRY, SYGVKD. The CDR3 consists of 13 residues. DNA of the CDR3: TGTGCCACCCTCGAGGGGAGGGCAGATACGCAGTGTTTT. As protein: CATLEGRADTQCF.

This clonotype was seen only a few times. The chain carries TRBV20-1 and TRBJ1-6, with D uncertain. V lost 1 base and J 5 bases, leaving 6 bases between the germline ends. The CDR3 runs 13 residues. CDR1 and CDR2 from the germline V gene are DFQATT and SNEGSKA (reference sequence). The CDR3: CSARGTDNSPLHF. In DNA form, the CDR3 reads TGCAGTGCTAGAGGGACGGATAATTCACCCCTCCACTTT.

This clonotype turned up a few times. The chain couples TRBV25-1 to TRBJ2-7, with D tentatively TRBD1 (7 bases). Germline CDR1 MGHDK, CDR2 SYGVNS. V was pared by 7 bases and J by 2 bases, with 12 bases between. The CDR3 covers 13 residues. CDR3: CASIGGGPYEQYF. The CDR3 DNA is TGTGCCAGCATCGGAGGGGGCCCCTACGAGCAGTACTTC.

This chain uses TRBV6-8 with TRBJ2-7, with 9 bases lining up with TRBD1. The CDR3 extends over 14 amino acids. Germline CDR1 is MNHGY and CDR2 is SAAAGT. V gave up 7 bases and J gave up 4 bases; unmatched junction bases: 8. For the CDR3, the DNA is TGTGCCAGCATAGGACAGGGGAATCGTTACGAGCAGTACTTC. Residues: CASIGQGNRYEQYF.

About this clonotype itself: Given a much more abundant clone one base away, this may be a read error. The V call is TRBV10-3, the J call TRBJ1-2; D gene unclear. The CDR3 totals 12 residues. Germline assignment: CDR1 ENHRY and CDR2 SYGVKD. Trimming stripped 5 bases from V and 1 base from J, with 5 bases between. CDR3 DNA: TGTGCCATCAGTTACAATAACTATGGCTACACCTTC. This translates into CAISYNNYGYTF.

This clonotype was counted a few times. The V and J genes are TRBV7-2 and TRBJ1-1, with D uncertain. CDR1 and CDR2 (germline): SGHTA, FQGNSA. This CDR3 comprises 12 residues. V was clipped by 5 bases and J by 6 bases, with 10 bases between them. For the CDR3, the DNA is TGTGCCAGCAGCCCTCAGGCGGCTGAAGCTTTCTTT. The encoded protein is CASSPQAAEAFF. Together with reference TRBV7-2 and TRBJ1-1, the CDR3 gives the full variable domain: GAGVSQSPSNKVTEKGKDVELRCDPISGHTALYWYRQSLGQGLEFLIYFQGNSAPDKSGLPSDRFSAERTGGSVSTLTIQRTQQEDSAVYLCASSPQAAEAFFGQGTRLTVV.

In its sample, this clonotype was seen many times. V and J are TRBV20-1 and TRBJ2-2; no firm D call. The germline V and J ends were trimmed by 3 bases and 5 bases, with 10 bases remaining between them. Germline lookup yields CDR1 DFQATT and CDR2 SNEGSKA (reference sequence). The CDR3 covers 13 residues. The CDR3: CSARGSGTGELFF. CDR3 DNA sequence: TGCAGTGCTAGGGGTAGTGGAACCGGGGAGCTGTTTTTT.

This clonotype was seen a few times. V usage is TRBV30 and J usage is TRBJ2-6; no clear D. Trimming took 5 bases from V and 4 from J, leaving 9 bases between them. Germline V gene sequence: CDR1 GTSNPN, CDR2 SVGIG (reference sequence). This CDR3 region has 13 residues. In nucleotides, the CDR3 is TGTGCCTGGGGACCACGGGGGGCCAACGTCCTGACTTTC. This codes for CAWGPRGANVLTF.

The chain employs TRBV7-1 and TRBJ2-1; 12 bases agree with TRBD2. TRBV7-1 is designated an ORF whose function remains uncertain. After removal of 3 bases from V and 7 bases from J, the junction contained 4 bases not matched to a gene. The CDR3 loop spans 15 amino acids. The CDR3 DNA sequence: TGTGCCAGCAGCTCGAGACTAGCGGGAGTGAATGAGCAGTTCTTC. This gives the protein CASSSRLAGVNEQFF.

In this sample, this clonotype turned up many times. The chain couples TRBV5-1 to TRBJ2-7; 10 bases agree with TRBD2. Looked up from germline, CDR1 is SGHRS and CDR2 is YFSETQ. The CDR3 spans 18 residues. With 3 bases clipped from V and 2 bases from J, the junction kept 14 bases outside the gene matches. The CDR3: CASSSQPRTSGVTYEQYF. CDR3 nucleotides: TGCGCCAGCAGCTCGCAGCCAAGGACTAGCGGTGTAACCTACGAGCAGTACTTC.

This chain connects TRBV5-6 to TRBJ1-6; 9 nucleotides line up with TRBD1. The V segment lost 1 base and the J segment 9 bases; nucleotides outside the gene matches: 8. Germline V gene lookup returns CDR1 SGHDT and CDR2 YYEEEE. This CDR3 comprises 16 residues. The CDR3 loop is CASSLIWGQGGSPLHF. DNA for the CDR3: TGTGCCAGCAGCTTGATTTGGGGACAGGGAGGTTCACCCCTCCACTTT.

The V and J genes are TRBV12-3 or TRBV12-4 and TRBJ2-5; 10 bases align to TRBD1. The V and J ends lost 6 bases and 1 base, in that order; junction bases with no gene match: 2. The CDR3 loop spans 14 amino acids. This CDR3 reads CASRGDRGQETQYF. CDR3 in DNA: TGTGCCAGCAGGGGGGACAGGGGCCAAGAGACCCAGTACTTC.